These 31 T cell receptor beta chains originate from one sample sequenced in a study of blood T cell repertoires in COVID-19. Sequenced by immunoSEQ multiplex PCR; TCRdb stores in-frame clones only, minus some. Here the sample spans 180,000 or so clones, roughly 85% being singletons. The sequenced sample consisted of peripheral blood. The receptors here all came from a human donor with active or convalescent COVID-19. The donor label of this sample is uncertain.

The V and J genes are TRBV4-2 and TRBJ2-7; the match to TRBD1 covers 9 bases. CDR1 and CDR2 (germline): LGHNA, YNFKEQ. V shed 1 base and J 0 bases; nucleotides not matched to a gene: 4. The CDR3 extends over 16 amino acids. The CDR3 is CASSQVGTGISYEQYF. DNA of the CDR3: TGTGCCAGCAGCCAAGTCGGGACAGGGATCTCCTACGAGCAGTACTTC.

There are a few counts of this clone. This chain connects TRBV18 to TRBJ2-2; TRBD2 agrees at 9 bases. The CDR3 runs to 17 residues. Germline values: CDR1 KGHSH, CDR2 LQKENI. The V segment lost 1 base and the J segment 0 bases; nucleotides outside the gene matches: 3. The CDR3 nucleotides are TGTGCCAGCTCACCACTAGCGGGGGCGACGAACACCGGGGAGCTGTTTTTT. Protein: CASSPLAGATNTGELFF.

This rearrangement joins TRBV4-2 to TRBJ2-3; TRBD2 agrees at 11 bases. This CDR3 spans 18 amino acids. Germline values: CDR1 LGHNA, CDR2 YNFKEQ. With V trimmed by 0 bases and J by 0 bases, 5 bases remained unmatched. This CDR3 reads CASSQDRLAGISTDTQYF. The CDR3 DNA is TGTGCCAGCAGCCAAGATCGACTAGCGGGGATTAGCACAGATACGCAGTATTTT.

The chain joins TRBV12-3 or TRBV12-4 to TRBJ1-2; D remains unclear. The CDR3 loop spans 13 amino acids. V lost 1 base and J lost 4, with 7 bases in between. CDR3: CASSLGRSYGYTF. The CDR3 bases are TGTGCCAGCAGTTTAGGTCGGTCCTATGGCTACACCTTC.

The rearrangement links TRBV28 to TRBJ1-1; tentatively, D is TRBD1 (5 bases). CDR1 and CDR2 from the germline V gene are MDHEN and SYDVKM. V shed 2 bases and J shed 10 bases, with 8 bases lying between them. The CDR3 totals 11 residues. Here the CDR3 reads CASSLRRAAFF. CDR3 sequence (DNA): TGTGCCAGCAGTTTACGCAGGGCAGCTTTCTTT. The full variable domain, rest sourced from reference TRBV28 and TRBJ1-1, is DVKVTQSSRYLVKRTGEKVFLECVQDMDHENMFWYRQDPGLGLRLIYFSYDVKMKEKGDIPEGYSVSREKKERFSLILESASTNQTSMYLCASSLRRAAFFGQGTRLTVV.

This chain links TRBV6-5 with TRBJ1-1; D call uncertain. Germline V CDR1 and CDR2: MNHEY, SVGAGI. Trimming took 10 bases from V and 0 from J, leaving 15 bases between them. The CDR3 is made up of 14 amino acids. This chain's CDR3 is CATKDPRMNTEAFF. Here the CDR3 DNA reads TGTGCCACCAAGGATCCCAGGATGAACACTGAAGCTTTCTTT.

V gene TRBV24-1 combines with J gene TRBJ1-3; 7 nucleotides align to TRBD1. The CDR3 has 16 residues. With 4 bases clipped from V and 0 bases from J, the junction kept 5 bases outside the gene matches. Per the germline V gene, CDR1 is KGHDR and CDR2 is SFDVKD. In nucleotides, the CDR3 is TGTGCCACCAGTGACCCCGGGACAGACTCTGGAAACACCATATATTTT. It is translated as CATSDPGTDSGNTIYF.

V gene TRBV2 combines with J gene TRBJ2-7, with 9 bases aligning to TRBD1. The CDR3 contains 14 residues. The germline V gene encodes CDR1 SNHLY and CDR2 FYNNEI. J lost 4 bases, V lost 3 bases, and 4 bases had no gene match. The CDR3 loop is CASSDFGQGYEQYF. CDR3 in DNA: TGTGCCAGCAGTGATTTTGGACAGGGGTACGAGCAGTACTTC.

The chain links TRBV30 to TRBJ1-2; a possible D gene is TRBD1 (6 bases). V was trimmed by 3 bases and J by 8 bases, leaving 22 bases between them. The CDR3 is made up of 15 amino acids. Per germline, CDR1 GTSNPN and CDR2 SVGIG (reference sequence). This chain's CDR3 is CAWRSRGAQSKGYTF. For the CDR3, the DNA is TGTGCCTGGAGATCCCGGGGGGCGCAGTCAAAAGGCTACACCTTC.

The V and J genes are TRBV5-1 and TRBJ2-7; a weak D match, TRBD1 (5 bases). V was trimmed by 2 bases and J by 3 bases, leaving 6 bases between them. The CDR3 runs 12 residues. Per the germline V gene, CDR1 is SGHRS and CDR2 is YFSETQ. CDR3 DNA: TGCGCCAGCAGCTTCGACAGCTACGAGCAGTACTTC. Amino acid sequence: CASSFDSYEQYF. Drawing the rest from reference TRBV5-1 and TRBJ2-7, the complete variable domain is KAGVTQTPRYLIKTRGQQVTLSCSPISGHRSVSWYQQTPGQGLQFLFEYFSETQRNKGNFPGRFSGRQFSNSRSEMNVSTLELGDSALYLCASSFDSYEQYFGPGTRLTVT.

There are many counts of this clone. DNA of the CDR3: TGTGCCAGCAGTCTCGGGACTCCAGAGACCCAGTACTTC. Translated: CASSLGTPETQYF. V is TRBV2 and J is TRBJ2-5; D is perhaps TRBD2 (6 bases). Trimming took off 5 bases at V and 4 bases at J, with 11 bases between the two ends. This CDR3 contains 13 residues. The germline CDR1 and CDR2 sequences are SNHLY and FYNNEI.

This clone has only a few counts. The chain joins TRBV2 to TRBJ1-2; D is unresolved. This CDR3 is built from 11 residues. CDR1 and CDR2 from the germline V gene are SNHLY and FYNNEI. V was shortened by 5 bases and J by 4 bases, with 5 bases between the two germline ends. The CDR3 nucleotides read TGTGCCAGCAGTCCCATCTATGGCTACACCTTC. Encoded protein: CASSPIYGYTF.

The V gene is TRBV27, the J gene TRBJ2-7, with 9 bases aligning to TRBD1. This CDR3 comprises 14 residues. Germline CDR1 is MNHEY and CDR2 is SMNVEV (reference sequence). Germline trimming cut 3 bases from V and 6 bases from J; bases unmatched to any gene: 6. For the CDR3, the DNA is TGTGCCAGCAGTTTTTTTACAGGGGGCTCCGAGCAGTACTTC. Its protein product is CASSFFTGGSEQYF.

The J gene is TRBJ2-5, the V gene TRBV10-1, with TRBD2 identical over 14 bases. V dropped 5 bases and J dropped 5; count of bases not matched to a gene: 13. The CDR3 covers 18 residues. The germline CDR1 and CDR2 sequences are WNHNN and SYGVQD (reference sequence). CDR3 loop: CASSPGTSGSEAEETQYF. The CDR3 DNA reads as TGCGCCAGCAGTCCCGGGACTAGCGGGAGTGAGGCGGAGGAGACCCAGTACTTC.

This CDR3 is CASSLVGQGADGELFF. In nucleotides, the CDR3 is TGTGCCAGCAGCTTAGTGGGGCAGGGGGCAGACGGGGAGCTGTTTTTT. This chain connects TRBV13 to TRBJ2-2; 8 bases match TRBD1. The V gene end was trimmed by 1 base and the J gene end by 7 bases; junction bases not matched to a gene: 8. CDR1 and CDR2 from the germline V gene are PRHDT and FYEKMQ (reference sequence). CDR3 length: 16 amino acids.

V gene TRBV4-1 combines with J gene TRBJ2-1; 7 bases are shared with TRBD2. CDR3 length: 17 residues. The germline gives CDR1 MGHRA, CDR2 YSYEKL. Germline trimming cut 0 bases from V and 3 bases from J; bases unmatched to any gene: 8. The CDR3 is CASSQDVREGLYNEQFF. The DNA for the CDR3 is TGCGCCAGCAGCCAAGATGTCAGGGAGGGTCTCTACAATGAGCAGTTCTTC.

This clone is a singleton in its sample. The chain combines TRBV28 with TRBJ2-3, with D perhaps TRBD2 (5 bases). Trimming removed 6 bases at V and 0 bases at J, with 16 bases between. There are 16 residues in the CDR3. From germline, CDR1 is MDHEN and CDR2 SYDVKM. The CDR3: CASRTMRAASTDTQYF. The CDR3 DNA is TGTGCCAGCAGGACGATGCGGGCAGCTAGCACAGATACGCAGTATTTT.

CDR3 sequence reads: CASSVLRAGSYEQYF. The CDR3 DNA follows: TGCGCCAGCAGTGTACTTAGAGCGGGAAGCTACGAGCAGTACTTC. The J gene is TRBJ2-7, the V gene TRBV23-1, with 7 bases lining up with TRBD2. TRBV23-1 is sorted into the ORF group, with uncertain function. V trimming: 5 bases; J trimming: 3 bases; junction bases outside the gene matches: 10. This CDR3 region has 15 residues.

V usage is TRBV11-1 and J usage is TRBJ2-1, with TRBD2 matching over 8 bases. CDR1 and CDR2 (germline): SGHAT, FQDESV (reference sequence). V shed 6 bases, J shed 5 bases, and the junction held 12 bases outside the gene matches. The CDR3 sequence is 16 residues long. CDR3 coding DNA: TGTGCCAGCAGTTCAGTTGCCAGCGGGGGACACAATGAGCAGTTCTTC. It encodes CASSSVASGGHNEQFF. The variable domain in full, with the rest retrieved from reference TRBV11-1 and TRBJ2-1, is EAEVAQSPRYKITEKSQAVAFWCDPISGHATLYWYRQILGQGPELLVQFQDESVVDDSQLPKDRFSAERLKGVDSTLKIQPAELGDSAMYLCASSSVASGGHNEQFFGPGTRLTVL.

This clone was seen a single time. CDR3 nucleotide sequence: TGTGCCTGGAGGGGACAGCCGACCGTGGACACTGAAGCTTTCTTT. As protein: CAWRGQPTVDTEAFF. The chain joins TRBV30 to TRBJ1-1; 7 bases agree with TRBD1. The trim removed 3 bases at V and 3 bases at J, leaving 10 bases unmatched. From germline, CDR1 is GTSNPN and CDR2 SVGIG (reference sequence). The CDR3 is 15 residues long.

The J gene is TRBJ2-7, the V gene TRBV4-1, with unresolved D. The CDR3 covers 15 residues. The germline gives CDR1 MGHRA, CDR2 YSYEKL. Trimming left V 0 bases short and J 2 bases short, with 11 bases between. Here the CDR3 reads CASSQDLSGAYEQYF. The CDR3 DNA sequence: TGCGCCAGCAGCCAAGATCTAAGTGGAGCCTACGAGCAGTACTTC.

The gene calls are TRBV12-3 or TRBV12-4 and TRBJ1-2; a weak D match, TRBD1 (6 bases). Trimming stripped 8 bases from V and 8 bases from J, with 18 bases between. The length of the CDR3 is 13 residues. The CDR3 region is CASSLLGAQGYTF. In nucleotides, the CDR3 is TGTGCCAGCTCTCTCTTGGGGGCGCAGGGCTACACCTTC.

V usage is TRBV3-1 (or the pseudogene TRBV3-2) and J usage is TRBJ2-5; 15 nucleotides match TRBD2. The CDR3 sequence is 16 residues long. The V gene end was trimmed by 4 bases and the J gene end by 2 bases; junction bases not matched to a gene: 2. Germline CDR1 LGHDT, CDR2 YNNKEL (reference sequence). Here the CDR3 reads CASSPGLAGGQETQYF. CDR3 in DNA: TGTGCCAGCAGCCCTGGACTAGCGGGGGGGCAAGAGACCCAGTACTTC.

The chain combines TRBV7-6 with TRBJ2-5; no reliable D call. Trimming removed 1 base from V and 2 bases from J, with 5 bases in between. Germline V gene data show CDR1 as SGHVS and CDR2 as FNYEAQ. The CDR3 spans 13 residues. The DNA of the CDR3 is TGTGCCAGCAGCTTAGGGCCACAAGAGACCCAGTACTTC. Translating gives CASSLGPQETQYF.

The chain has TRBV29-1 and TRBJ1-1; D remains unclear. The CDR3 is made up of 16 amino acids. The ends were cut back, 6 bases at V and 5 bases at J, with 25 bases in the middle. Germline V gives CDR1 SQVTM, CDR2 ANQGSEA. The CDR3 DNA follows: TGCAGCGTCCGTCCCGTCGTCCGCGGGAGGAATACTGAAGCTTTCTTT. Translation gives CSVRPVVRGRNTEAFF. The complete variable domain, with remaining parts taken from reference TRBV29-1 and TRBJ1-1, reads SAVISQKPSRDICQRGTSLTIQCQVDSQVTMMFWYRQQPGQSLTLIATANQGSEATYESGFVIDKFPISRPNLTFSTLTVSNMSPEDSSIYLCSVRPVVRGRNTEAFFGQGTRLTVV.

The CDR3 loop is CASSIPGQGIYGYTF. For the CDR3, the DNA is TGTGCCAGTAGTATCCCGGGACAGGGGATTTATGGCTACACCTTC. This chain uses TRBV19 with TRBJ1-2, with 10 bases matching TRBD1. J was trimmed by 5 bases and V by 3 bases; bases with no gene match: 6. This CDR3 contains 15 residues. The germline V gene encodes CDR1 LNHDA and CDR2 SQIVND (reference sequence).

This rearrangement joins TRBV6-6 to TRBJ2-1, with 7 bases aligning to TRBD2. CDR3 length: 14 amino acids. Germline V gene lookup returns CDR1 MNHNY and CDR2 SVGAGI (reference sequence). The V and J ends lost 6 bases and 8 bases, in that order; junction bases with no gene match: 10. CDR3 DNA sequence: TGTGCCAGCAGGGCGGGAGTCCTCACGCATGAGCAGTTCTTC. Its translation is CASRAGVLTHEQFF.

CDR3 in amino acids: CASSTQGVTNEKLFF. The CDR3 DNA is TGTGCCAGCAGCACTCAGGGCGTCACTAATGAAAAACTGTTTTTT. V and J are TRBV7-7 and TRBJ1-4; D perhaps matches TRBD1 (5 bases). The V end lost 5 bases, the J end lost 2 bases, and 12 bases lay between the germline ends. Germline V lookup: CDR1 SSHAT, CDR2 FNYEAQ (reference sequence). CDR3 size: 15 residues.

Only one count was recorded for this clone. The rearrangement uses TRBV5-1 and TRBJ2-1; D perhaps matches TRBD2 (5 bases). CDR3 length: 19 residues. V was cut by 0 bases and J by 0 bases, with 19 bases left in between. Germline V gene data show CDR1 as SGHRS and CDR2 as YFSETQ. The CDR3 sequence: CASSLAGGSGTSSYNEQFF. The CDR3 DNA reads TGCGCCAGCAGCTTGGCCGGTGGGAGCGGTACCAGCTCCTACAATGAGCAGTTCTTC.

V gene TRBV5-1 combines with J gene TRBJ2-7; no clear D. The ends were cut back, 0 bases at V and 2 bases at J, with 9 bases in the middle. Germline CDR1 is SGHRS and CDR2 is YFSETQ. The CDR3 runs to 14 residues. DNA for the CDR3: TGCGCCAGCAGCTTGGTAGCCTACCCCTACGAGCAGTACTTC. Encoded protein: CASSLVAYPYEQYF.

This chain links TRBV19 with TRBJ2-5; tentative D call: TRBD1 (6 bases). The CDR3 extends over 14 amino acids. The germline V gene has CDR1 LNHDA and CDR2 SQIVND (reference sequence). The V end lost 1 base, the J end lost 5 bases, and 11 bases lay between the germline ends. CDR3 DNA: TGTGCCAGTAGTATAGCCCAGGGGCGGGAGACCCAGTACTTC. Protein product: CASSIAQGRETQYF. Based on the CDR3 plus reference TRBV19 and TRBJ2-5, the full variable domain is DGGITQSPKYLFRKEGQNVTLSCEQNLNHDAMYWYRQDPGQGLRLIYYSQIVNDFQKGDIAEGYSVSREKKESFPLTVTSAQKNPTAFYLCASSIAQGRETQYFGPGTRLLVL.